The 23 T cell receptor beta chains given below trace back to one sample, sequenced in a study of shared clonotypes between healthy human individuals. The data were produced by immunoSEQ multiplex PCR, yet TCRdb's version contains in-frame clones alone and is incomplete. The sample has millions of clones; roughly 94% are singletons. The specimen sequenced was naive CD4+ T cells sorted from blood. The subset here: CD45RA+ positively selected. Receptor source: a man younger than 35 in good health.

This clone was seen only once. The genes are TRBV27 and TRBJ2-7, with 10 positions matching TRBD1. The V gene's germline CDR1 is MNHEY and CDR2 SMNVEV (reference sequence). The length of the CDR3 is 12 residues. V gave up 4 bases and J gave up 11 bases; unmatched junction bases: 5. CDR3 sequence reads: CASSSSGTGEYF. The DNA for the CDR3 is TGTGCCAGCAGTTCTTCCGGGACAGGGGAGTACTTC.

The genes are TRBV20-1 and TRBJ2-5; D remains ambiguous. CDR1 and CDR2 from the germline V gene are DFQATT and SNEGSKA (reference sequence). The CDR3 loop spans 11 amino acids. V was cut by 4 bases and J by 4 bases, with 7 bases left in between. The CDR3: CSATRLETQYF. CDR3 sequence (DNA): TGCAGTGCTACGCGACTAGAGACCCAGTACTTC.

This clone showed up just a few times. The V gene is TRBV6-1, the J gene TRBJ1-5; D remains ambiguous. The germline V gene has CDR1 MNHNS and CDR2 SASEGT. The CDR3 is 13 amino acids. Trimming took off 6 bases at V and 0 bases at J, with 6 bases between the two ends. The CDR3 DNA reads as TGTGCCAGCAGGATTAATAGCAATCAGCCCCAGCATTTT. Its protein product is CASRINSNQPQHF.

This chain uses TRBV20-1 with TRBJ2-1; no definite D call. Germline CDR1 DFQATT, CDR2 SNEGSKA (reference sequence). This CDR3 region has 11 residues. V lost 8 bases, J lost 6 bases, and 11 bases lay in between. CDR3 nucleotides: TGCAGTACCTTAACCCGCAATGAGCAGTTCTTC. Its protein is CSTLTRNEQFF.

CDR3 amino acids: CAWETGFGYTF. DNA of the CDR3: TGTGCCTGGGAGACAGGGTTTGGCTACACCTTC. This rearrangement joins TRBV30 to TRBJ1-2, with 7 bases that match TRBD1. Per germline, CDR1 GTSNPN and CDR2 SVGIG (reference sequence). Germline trimming cut 5 bases from V and 7 bases from J; bases unmatched to any gene: 4. This CDR3 is built from 11 residues.

The chain recombines TRBV29-1 with TRBJ1-2; TRBD1 agrees at 12 bases. Germline CDR1 reads SQVTM; CDR2 reads ANQGSEA. The CDR3 length is 13 residues. After removal of 4 bases from V and 7 bases from J, the junction contained 4 bases not matched to a gene. The CDR3 loop is CSVVGQGARGYTF. As DNA, the CDR3 is TGCAGCGTTGTGGGACAGGGGGCGCGTGGCTACACCTTC.

The rearrangement links TRBV2 to TRBJ1-2; D is ambiguous. V lost 7 bases and J lost 4, with 10 bases in between. The CDR3 consists of 12 residues. Germline CDR1 reads SNHLY; CDR2 reads FYNNEI. DNA of the CDR3: TGTGCCAGCAACCAGGAGCCCTATGGCTACACCTTC. Encoded protein: CASNQEPYGYTF.

The V call is TRBV18, the J call TRBJ2-3, with D possibly TRBD1 on 5 matching bases. The CDR3 length is 13 residues. The germline CDR1 and CDR2 sequences are KGHSH and LQKENI. Trimming left V 3 bases short and J 6 bases short, with 10 bases between. CDR3 residues: CASSPSGWDTQYF. In DNA, the CDR3 is TGTGCCAGCTCACCCTCAGGGTGGGATACGCAGTATTTT.

The chain employs TRBV5-4 and TRBJ2-1; 8 bases line up with TRBD2. The length of the CDR3 is 15 residues. With 3 bases clipped from V and 2 bases from J, the junction kept 4 bases outside the gene matches. Germline V lookup: CDR1 SGHNT, CDR2 YYREEE (reference sequence). CDR3 in amino acids: CASSSTSVAYNEQFF. CDR3 nucleotides: TGTGCCAGCAGCTCGACTAGCGTGGCCTACAATGAGCAGTTCTTC.

This clone was seen more than once but under ten times. This sequence joins TRBV18 and TRBJ1-6; no clear D gene. Trimming pared 2 bases from V and 7 bases from J, leaving 9 bases between. There are 14 residues in the CDR3. Germline assignment: CDR1 KGHSH and CDR2 LQKENI. CDR3 in amino acids: CASSPNRNNSPLHF. The CDR3 DNA reads as TGTGCCAGCTCACCAAACAGAAACAATTCACCCCTCCACTTT. Based on the CDR3 plus reference TRBV18 and TRBJ1-6, the full variable domain is NAGVMQNPRHLVRRRGQEARLRCSPMKGHSHVYWYRQLPEEGLKFMVYLQKENIIDESGMPKERFSAEFPKEGPSILRIQQVVRGDSAAYFCASSPNRNNSPLHFGNGTRLTVT.

The chain carries TRBV27 and TRBJ1-1; maybe TRBD1 (6 bases). The CDR3 is made up of 15 amino acids. Trimming stripped 6 bases from V and 4 bases from J, with 18 bases between. Germline V gene lookup returns CDR1 MNHEY and CDR2 SMNVEV (reference sequence). The DNA for the CDR3 is TGTGCCAGCAGAAATGGGGGGGGCGCGAGCACTGAAGCTTTCTTT. Protein product: CASRNGGGASTEAFF.

This clone was counted a single time. The genes are TRBV30 and TRBJ2-2; D unresolved. CDR1 and CDR2 (germline): GTSNPN, SVGIG (reference sequence). V gave up 3 bases and J gave up 4 bases, with 12 bases separating them. The CDR3 spans 14 residues. This chain's CDR3 is CAWRGSLGTGELFF. In DNA, the CDR3 is TGTGCCTGGAGGGGTTCGTTGGGCACCGGGGAGCTGTTTTTT.

This chain connects TRBV2 to TRBJ2-2; D gene uncertain. In germline, CDR1 is SNHLY, CDR2 FYNNEI. The CDR3 is made up of 11 amino acids. V shed 5 bases and J shed 7 bases, with 5 bases lying between them. CDR3 region: CASSQYGELFF. The DNA of the CDR3 is TGTGCCAGCAGTCAATACGGGGAGCTGTTTTTT.

The gene calls are TRBV28 and TRBJ1-5; 9 nucleotides agree with TRBD1. With V trimmed by 6 bases and J by 3 bases, 6 bases remained unmatched. Germline CDR1 is MDHEN and CDR2 is SYDVKM. This CDR3 has 15 amino acids. The CDR3 loop reads CASRIGTGNNQPQHF. Written as DNA, the CDR3 is TGTGCCAGCAGAATCGGGACAGGGAACAATCAGCCCCAGCATTTT. Looking up the rest from reference TRBV28 and TRBJ1-5 gives the full variable domain: DVKVTQSSRYLVKRTGEKVFLECVQDMDHENMFWYRQDPGLGLRLIYFSYDVKMKEKGDIPEGYSVSREKKERFSLILESASTNQTSMYLCASRIGTGNNQPQHFGDGTRLSIL.

The chain links TRBV21-1 to TRBJ1-5; the table names TRBD1, a call not compared with the DNA. TRBV21-1 is designated a pseudogene. The CDR3 is 17 residues long. CDR3: CASSTQGSTGRNQPQHF. The CDR3 bases are TGTGCCAGCAGCACCCAGGGTTCGACAGGGCGCAATCAGCCCCAGCATTTT.

The chain couples TRBV5-1 to TRBJ2-5, with 8 bases matching TRBD1. Germline CDR1 reads SGHRS; CDR2 reads YFSETQ. The CDR3 has 16 residues. V shed 3 bases and J 7 bases; nucleotides not matched to a gene: 14. As DNA, the CDR3 is TGCGCCAGCAGCTGGGGGGACCGGACAGGGATGGGGACCCAGTACTTC. Its translation is CASSWGDRTGMGTQYF. Together with reference TRBV5-1 and TRBJ2-5, the CDR3 gives the full variable domain: KAGVTQTPRYLIKTRGQQVTLSCSPISGHRSVSWYQQTPGQGLQFLFEYFSETQRNKGNFPGRFSGRQFSNSRSEMNVSTLELGDSALYLCASSWGDRTGMGTQYFGPGTRLLVL.

The chain links TRBV30 to TRBJ2-5; unclear D gene. V lost 3 bases to trimming and J lost 2 bases, with 7 bases between them. Looked up from germline, CDR1 is GTSNPN and CDR2 is SVGIG (reference sequence). There are 12 residues in the CDR3. CDR3 sequence: CAWSWPQETQYF. CDR3 nucleotides: TGTGCCTGGAGCTGGCCACAAGAGACCCAGTACTTC.

The chain employs TRBV30 and TRBJ1-4; tentative D call: TRBD1 (5 bases). Germline CDR1 is GTSNPN and CDR2 is SVGIG (reference sequence). Trimming took off 0 bases at V and 7 bases at J, with 12 bases between the two ends. The CDR3 sequence is 14 residues long. CDR3 DNA sequence: TGTGCCTGGAGTGTTTTGTCAGGGAGTGAAAAACTGTTTTTT. This codes for CAWSVLSGSEKLFF.

The count of this clone is one. The chain couples TRBV30 to TRBJ1-1; 9 bases fit TRBD1. Germline assignment: CDR1 GTSNPN and CDR2 SVGIG (reference sequence). Trimming at V came to 3 bases and at J to 6 bases, leaving 2 bases not matched to a gene. The CDR3 is 12 amino acids. The CDR3 region has the DNA TGTGCCTGGAGCAGGACAGGGGCTGAAGCTTTCTTT. Translation gives CAWSRTGAEAFF.

About this clone: This sample includes further DNA sequences coding for the same CDR3. The J gene is TRBJ2-7, the V gene TRBV7-9, with 9 bases lining up with TRBD2. V lost 5 bases, J lost 0 bases, and 2 bases stayed unmatched. Germline CDR1 reads SEHNR; CDR2 reads FQNEAQ (reference sequence). This CDR3 is 14 amino acids long. This chain's CDR3 is CASSPSGVSYEQYF. In nucleotides, the CDR3 is TGTGCCAGCAGCCCTAGCGGGGTCTCCTACGAGCAGTACTTC.

V and J are TRBV2 and TRBJ2-7; 7 nucleotides match TRBD1. Germline CDR1 and CDR2: SNHLY and FYNNEI. The trim removed 7 bases at V and 2 bases at J, leaving 8 bases unmatched. There are 14 residues in the CDR3. CDR3 DNA: TGTGCCAGCAAGACTCAGGGACAGACCTACGAGCAGTACTTC. Protein: CASKTQGQTYEQYF.

This chain joins TRBV28 and TRBJ1-2, with a tentative D call TRBD1 (5 bases). CDR1 MDHEN and CDR2 SYDVKM come from the germline V gene. CDR3 size: 12 residues. V was shortened by 6 bases and J by 13 bases, with 18 bases between the two germline ends. The CDR3 loop is CASSPRGFWATF. As DNA, the CDR3 is TGTGCCAGCAGCCCCCGGGGGTTCTGGGCCACCTTC.

The chain has TRBV29-1 and TRBJ1-4; no firm D call. V was trimmed by 4 bases and J by 0 bases, leaving 9 bases between them. This CDR3 spans 14 amino acids. Germline V CDR1 and CDR2: SQVTM, ANQGSEA. The CDR3 region has the DNA TGCAGCGTTGCGGGAGCAGCAACTAATGAAAAACTGTTTTTT. It codes for CSVAGAATNEKLFF.